These T cell receptor beta chains were read from a single sample in a study of blood T cell repertoires in COVID-19. Data came from immunoSEQ multiplex PCR; TCRdb stores just in-frame clones and leaves some out. The sample comprises fewer than 250,000 clones, 84% of which are singletons, and 6.8% rests with the top ten. The sequencing sample was made of PBMCs or T cells enriched from blood (not recorded which). The receptors here all came from a woman in her thirties or forties who had recovered from COVID-19. CDR3s include the opening cysteine and the closing phenylalanine or tryptophan. D genes are given only for firm matches. Size is stated for part of the rows, as once, few or many counts, or as a class when the clone is expanded.

d_call	v_call	clone_size	j_call	cdr3_nt	cdr3_aa
NA	TRBV1	NA	TRBJ1-2	TGCACCAGCAGCCAGGCTCGGACAGGGAAGGGCTACACCTTC	CTSSQARTGKGYTF
TRBD2	TRBV7-2	NA	TRBJ2-1	TGTGCCAGCAGCTTAGGGAGACTAGCGGGGGTATACAATGAGCAGTTCTTC	CASSLGRLAGVYNEQFF
NA	TRBV30	NA	TRBJ1-1	TGTGCCTGGAGTGTGCGGGGGCGGAACACTGAAGCTTTCTTT	CAWSVRGRNTEAFF
NA	TRBV30	NA	TRBJ1-3	TGTGCCTGTACCCCGGGGGGCTCTGGAAACACCATATATTTT	CACTPGGSGNTIYF
NA	TRBV28	NA	TRBJ2-1	TGTGCCAGCAGTTCCAGGGGGGACAATGAGCAGTTCTTC	CASSSRGDNEQFF
NA	TRBV30	once	TRBJ2-3	TGTGCCTGGAGCAAGGGGTGGGGTTCGGATACGCAGTATTTT	CAWSKGWGSDTQYF
NA	TRBV10-3	NA	TRBJ1-1	TGTGCCATCAGTTCCGGGGGTGGGAACACTGAAGCTTTCTTT	CAISSGGGNTEAFF
NA	TRBV6-4	medium-sized	TRBJ1-2	TGTGCCAGCAGTGAATCAGGGGCTGGATTGGATGGCTACACCTTC	CASSESGAGLDGYTF
TRBD1	TRBV27	once	TRBJ1-1	TGTGCCAGCAGTAAGCAAAGGGGGCGCGGAACTGAAGCTTTCTTT	CASSKQRGRGTEAFF
NA	TRBV7-2	NA	TRBJ2-3	TGTGCCAGCAGCTTATCGGGACTTTACACAGATACGCAGTATTTT	CASSLSGLYTDTQYF
NA	TRBV28	NA	TRBJ1-1	NA	CASSSGSVTEAFF
NA	TRBV2	NA	TRBJ1-1	TGTGCCAGCAGTTCCAGGGGGAACACTGAAGCTTTCTTT	CASSSRGNTEAFF
NA	TRBV10-2	NA	TRBJ2-7	TGCGCCAGCAGTGTGGCGGGGCCCTTCTCCTACGAGCAGTACTTC	CASSVAGPFSYEQYF
NA	TRBV5-4	NA	TRBJ2-1	TGTGCCAGCAGCGTGGGGCCCTCCTACAATGAGCAGTTCTTC	CASSVGPSYNEQFF
TRBD2	TRBV28	NA	TRBJ2-3	TGTGCCAGCAGTTCAATGGGACTAGCTACAGATACGCAGTATTTT	CASSSMGLATDTQYF
NA	TRBV9	once	TRBJ1-6	TGTGCCAGCAGCGCCTTACCAGGGGCTGGTTCACCCCTCCACTTT	CASSALPGAGSPLHF
NA	TRBV10-1	NA	TRBJ2-1	TGCGCCAGCAGAGTCCCGGGAAGCCTTATAAGCTCCTACAATGAGCAGTTCTTC	CASRVPGSLISSYNEQFF
NA	TRBV21-1	NA	TRBJ1-6	TGTGCCAGCACCATTACTGGAGGGCCCCTCCACTTT	CASTITGGPLHF
NA	TRBV12-5	NA	TRBJ1-5	TGTGCTAGTGGTTTAGGCAGGGCCCAGCATTTT	CASGLGRAQHF
NA	TRBV28	NA	TRBJ2-2	TGTGCCAGCAGATTAGCGGTGTCGAACACCGGGGAGCTGTTTTTT	CASRLAVSNTGELFF
TRBD2	TRBV5-1	NA	TRBJ2-3	TGCGCCAGCAGCCTGCCTAGCGGAACCACAGATACGCAGTATTTT	CASSLPSGTTDTQYF
NA	TRBV18	NA	TRBJ2-2	TGTGCCAGCTCCCCCCCCAGCACCGGGGAGCTGTTTTTT	CASSPPSTGELFF
NA	TRBV12-3/TRBV12-4	NA	TRBJ1-1	TGTGCCAGCAGTTTAGCGCGCGACACTGAAGCTTTCTTT	CASSLARDTEAFF
NA	TRBV3-1/TRBV3-2	many	TRBJ1-2	TGTGCCAGCAGCCAGAATGACGGTGCAGGTGGCTACACCTTC	CASSQNDGAGGYTF
TRBD2	TRBV11-2	few	TRBJ2-1	TGTGCCAGCAGAGAAGCGGGAGAGCAGTTCTTC	CASREAGEQFF
TRBD2	TRBV7-9	NA	TRBJ2-1	TGTGCCAGCAGCCCCCCTCCCGGGACTAGGGGCTACAATGAGCAGTTCTTC	CASSPPPGTRGYNEQFF